This T cell receptor (beta chain) was obtained from a study of blood T cell repertoires in COVID-19. Whole-study context: COVID-19 samples, acute and convalescent, were from the United States, Italy and Spain.

V lost 3 bases to trimming and J lost 5 bases, with 7 bases between them. This CDR3 contains 12 residues. Sequencing was performed with immunoSEQ multiplex PCR; in TCRdb, only in-frame clones are kept and a portion is missing. The sample lists more than 200,000 clones, around 80% seen once, with about 7.2% in the top ten. The clonotype comes from a woman between 40 and 55 years old with acute COVID-19. Source material: PBMCs or T cells enriched from blood (not recorded which). The genes are TRBV12-3 or TRBV12-4 and TRBJ2-5, with D unclear. The CDR3 nucleotides are TGTGCCAGCAGTTTCTTCGGGGAGACCCAGTACTTC. This sequence encodes CASSFFGETQYF.